This T cell receptor (beta chain) was profiled in a study of CD8+ T cells in alopecia areata. Whole-study results and caveats: Whether baseline CD8+ expansion is linked to response remains uncertain, given a single nonresponder. While tofacitinib was given, many expanded lesional clones persisted in scalp and blood. Greater clonality was observed in lesional scalp samples, especially alopecia totalis/universalis, versus normal scalp.

A note on this clone: What it binds is not known.

Isolated RNA was reverse transcribed into cDNA used as the sequencing template. Produced via immunoSEQ multiplex PCR; TCRdb's table is partial and in-frame only. The table records about 190,000 clones, more than 55% of them present only once. Germline V lookup: CDR1 SNHLY, CDR2 FYNNEI. This CDR3 has 14 amino acids. V shed 1 base and J shed 7 bases, with 13 bases lying between them. Treatment here: oral pan-JAK inhibitor, 5-10 mg twice daily. Patients with alopecia areata provided lesional scalp punch biopsies as well as peripheral blood. The rearrangement uses TRBV2 and TRBJ1-2; tentatively, D is TRBD1 (6 bases). This TCR came from a human donor with alopecia areata. This specimen was CD4+ T cells sorted from blood, taken around week 47, from a patient treated with tofacitinib. CDR3 DNA: TGTGCCAGCAGTGAAGAGGGGGGGACTTCTGGCTACACCTTC. This sequence encodes CASSEEGGTSGYTF.